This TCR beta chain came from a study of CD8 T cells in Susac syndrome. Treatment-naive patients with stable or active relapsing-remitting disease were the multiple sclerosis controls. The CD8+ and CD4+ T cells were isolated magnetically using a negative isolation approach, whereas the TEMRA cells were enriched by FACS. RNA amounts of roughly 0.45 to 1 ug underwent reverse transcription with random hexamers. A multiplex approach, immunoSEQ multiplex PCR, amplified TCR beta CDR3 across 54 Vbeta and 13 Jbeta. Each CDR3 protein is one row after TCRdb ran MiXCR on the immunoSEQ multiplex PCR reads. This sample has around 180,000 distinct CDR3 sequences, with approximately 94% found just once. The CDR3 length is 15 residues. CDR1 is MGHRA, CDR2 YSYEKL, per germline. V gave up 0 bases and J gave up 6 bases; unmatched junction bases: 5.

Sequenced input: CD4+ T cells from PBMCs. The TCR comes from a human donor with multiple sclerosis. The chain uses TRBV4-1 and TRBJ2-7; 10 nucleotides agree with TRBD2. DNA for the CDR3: TGCGCCAGCAGCCAAGATCAGCGGGGGGGCCTCGAGCAGTACTTC. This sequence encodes CASSQDQRGGLEQYF.